This T cell receptor (beta chain) was recorded in a study of early T cells in non-severe SARS-CoV-2 infection. Germline CDR1 reads SQVTM; CDR2 reads ANQGSEA. V was trimmed by 2 bases and J by 4 bases, leaving 8 bases between them. There are 12 residues in the CDR3. MiXCR was run by TCRdb on the 5' RACE reads, yielding one entry per CDR3 protein. This table holds about 110,000 distinct CDR3 sequences, roughly 12% found once. The gene calls are TRBV29-1 and TRBJ1-2; D is uncertain. Sequencing used whole blood, obtained at baseline. This receptor was obtained from an adult who was a healthcare worker with PCR-confirmed SARS-CoV-2 infection or an uninfected control (not recorded which). CDR3 residues: CSVERAGYGYTF. The CDR3 coding sequence is TGCAGCGTTGAAAGGGCAGGCTATGGCTACACCTTC.